This TCR beta chain stems from a study of blood T cell repertoires in COVID-19 (dated by TCRdb to the early 2020s). Describing the broader study: Samples from collaborators originated in the United States, Italy and Spain and spanned both the acute and convalescent phases of COVID-19. Deeply sampled blood TCRbeta repertoires from subjects exposed to, actively infected with, or recovered from COVID-19 were included in the dataset. Nearly every sample came with metadata listing a de-identified subject ID, COVID-19 status, age in years and sex. Where HLA class I and class II types were available, the types were taken from metadata supplied by the sample provider, not from assay-based typing. The samples were drawn from the first 160 participants of the ongoing ImmuneRACE study and from 950 to 1,500 subjects provided by 6 global collaborators. The prospective study material was composed of cDNA or gDNA derived from T cells, B-cell-depleted T cells, or PBMCs. A freely available public database, intended as a resource for researchers studying the immune response to SARS-CoV-2, is where the repertoires were released.

A distance of 3 bases separates the germline ends of V and J, which lose 1 base and 3 bases respectively. From its cysteine to its phenylalanine, the CDR3 spans 12 amino acids. Of the read, only the CDR3 DNA is kept; its 36 bases are in frame from base 1. Via the germline V gene, CDR1 is SGHVS and CDR2 FQNEAQ. Of note for this clone: There is no known antigen for this receptor. Base qualities were left out, and no much larger clone turns up one base away. In the same sample, other DNA sequences code for this CDR3.

TCRbeta CDR3 regions were amplified from genomic DNA by means of the immunoSEQ Assay, a bias-controlled multiplex PCR. The study's own analysis went as follows. Nucleated cell counts per sample were estimated from amplification of reference gene primers within the assay. To quantify the absolute abundance of each unique TCRbeta CDR3 rearrangement, sequence reads were collapsed and filtered. For each sample, productive Simpson clonality was calculated as the square root of Simpson's diversity index over productive rearrangements. TCRdb mirrors the immuneACCESS table, restricted to in-frame sequences. Some clones are absent from its copies; in checked studies, under half trace to an unresolved V gene, and the reason for the others is unknown. That table supplies the V and J calls and clone size; D and trimming were determined from the DNA. The sample contains 150,000 to 180,000 clones, approximately 83% of them found a single time. The ten largest clones add up to 29% of the sample.

Each collaborating institution followed its own protocols to collect whole blood in K2EDTA tubes. For TCRbeta analysis, collaborator samples were shipped as frozen whole blood, as isolated PBMCs, or as DNA extracted from either sample type. Summary of the overall study and its limitations: The amount of clinical and demographic metadata varied by source and participant and was provided uncurated.

The material sequenced was peripheral blood. The sequence was collected from a woman in her sixties or seventies with acute or convalescent COVID-19. Recombination joined TRBV7-8 with TRBJ2-5, with no confident D gene call. The CDR3 loop reads CASSLVEETQYF. The DNA sequence is as follows: TGTGCCAGCAGCTTAGTAGAAGAGACCCAGTACTTC.